This TCR beta chain emerged from a study of CD8+ T cells in alopecia areata. The ends were cut back, 4 bases at V and 0 bases at J, with 10 bases in the middle. CDR1 is SQVTM and CDR2 is ANQGSEA in the germline V gene. The CDR3 contains 14 residues. Treatment reported: oral pan-JAK inhibitor, 5-10 mg twice daily. Regarding this clone: Its specificity is unknown.

Study findings and constraints: The study found that many expanded lesional clones persisted in scalp and blood during tofacitinib. Alphabeta T cells residing in normal skin are also sequenced in scalp samples. Both scalp clonality and the expanded CD8+ clones among the top 100 showed a significant decrease with tofacitinib.

TCR sequencing used cDNA made by reverse transcription of extracted RNA. Assay used: immunoSEQ multiplex PCR; TCRdb lists only in-frame clones, some missing. The table shows approximately 200,000 clones, with roughly 40% occurring only once. Sample: CD4+ T cells sorted from blood, taken at approximately week 39, from a patient treated with tofacitinib. The receptor was derived from a human donor with alopecia areata. This chain connects TRBV29-1 to TRBJ2-1; tentative D call: TRBD1 (5 bases). DNA of the CDR3: TGCAGCGTTGCGACAGTTCGCTCCTACAATGAGCAGTTCTTC. It translates to CSVATVRSYNEQFF.